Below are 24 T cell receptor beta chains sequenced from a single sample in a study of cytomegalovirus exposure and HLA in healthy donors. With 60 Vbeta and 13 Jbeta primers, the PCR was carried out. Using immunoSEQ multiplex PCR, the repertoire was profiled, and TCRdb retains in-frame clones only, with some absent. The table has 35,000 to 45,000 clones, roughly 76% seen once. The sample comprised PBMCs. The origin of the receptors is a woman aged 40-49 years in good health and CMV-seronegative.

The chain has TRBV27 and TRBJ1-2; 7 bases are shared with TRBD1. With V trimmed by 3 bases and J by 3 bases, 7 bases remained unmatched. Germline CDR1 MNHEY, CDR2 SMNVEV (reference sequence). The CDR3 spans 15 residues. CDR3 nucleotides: TGTGCCAGCAGTTTGTATCCTCAGGGGGACTATGGCTACACCTTC. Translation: CASSLYPQGDYGYTF.

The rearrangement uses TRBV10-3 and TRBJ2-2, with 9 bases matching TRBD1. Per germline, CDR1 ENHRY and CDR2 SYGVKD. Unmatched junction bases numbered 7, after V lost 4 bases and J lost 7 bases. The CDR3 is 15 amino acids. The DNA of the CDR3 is TGTGCCATCAGTGGAGAACAGGGGGCTGGCGGGGAGCTGTTTTTT. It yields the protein CAISGEQGAGGELFF.

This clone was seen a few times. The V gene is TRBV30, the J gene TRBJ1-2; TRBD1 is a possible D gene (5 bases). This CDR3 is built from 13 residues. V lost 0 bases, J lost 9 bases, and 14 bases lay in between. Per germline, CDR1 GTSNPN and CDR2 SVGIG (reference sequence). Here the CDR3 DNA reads TGTGCCTGGAGTGTCGAAGGCACAGGCCGCTACACCTTC. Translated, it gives CAWSVEGTGRYTF.

The CDR3 here is CARGVGGGTDTQYF. CDR3 nucleotide sequence: TGTGCCAGGGGGGTTGGGGGGGGCACAGATACGCAGTATTTT. The chain uses TRBV2 and TRBJ2-3; TRBD2 aligns across 7 bases. Germline V gene sequence: CDR1 SNHLY, CDR2 FYNNEI. J was trimmed by 1 base and V by 9 bases; bases with no gene match: 7. This CDR3 has 14 residues.

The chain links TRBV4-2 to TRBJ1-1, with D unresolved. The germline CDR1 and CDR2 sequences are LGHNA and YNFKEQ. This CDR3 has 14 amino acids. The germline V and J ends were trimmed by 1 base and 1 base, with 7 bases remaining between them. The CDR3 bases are TGTGCCAGCAGCCAAGTTAACGGGAACACTGAAGCTTTCTTT. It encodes CASSQVNGNTEAFF.

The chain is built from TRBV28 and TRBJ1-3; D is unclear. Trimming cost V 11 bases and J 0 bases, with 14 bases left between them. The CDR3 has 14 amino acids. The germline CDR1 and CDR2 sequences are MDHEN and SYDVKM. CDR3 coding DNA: TGTGCCTCACGTTGGCAGTCCTCTGGAAACACCATATATTTT. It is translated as CASRWQSSGNTIYF.

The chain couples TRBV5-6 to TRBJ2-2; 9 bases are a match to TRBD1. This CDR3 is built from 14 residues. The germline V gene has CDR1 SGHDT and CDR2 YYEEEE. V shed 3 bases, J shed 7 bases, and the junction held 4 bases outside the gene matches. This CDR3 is CASSWDRVSGELFF. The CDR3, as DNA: TGTGCCAGCAGCTGGGACAGGGTGAGCGGGGAGCTGTTTTTT.

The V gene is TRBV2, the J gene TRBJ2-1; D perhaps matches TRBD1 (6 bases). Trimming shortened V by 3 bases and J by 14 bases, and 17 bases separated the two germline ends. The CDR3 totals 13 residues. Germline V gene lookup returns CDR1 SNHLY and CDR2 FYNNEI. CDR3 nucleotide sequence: TGTGCCAGCAGTGACATGGGGGCGACAGCGAAGTTCTTC. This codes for CASSDMGATAKFF.

CDR3 in DNA: TGCAGCGCCGAACAGGGGGGAGACACCATATATTTT. This encodes CSAEQGGDTIYF. V gene TRBV29-1 combines with J gene TRBJ1-3, with TRBD1 matching 8 bases. V trimming: 7 bases; J trimming: 8 bases; junction bases outside the gene matches: 7. CDR1 and CDR2 from the germline V gene are SQVTM and ANQGSEA. The CDR3 consists of 12 residues.

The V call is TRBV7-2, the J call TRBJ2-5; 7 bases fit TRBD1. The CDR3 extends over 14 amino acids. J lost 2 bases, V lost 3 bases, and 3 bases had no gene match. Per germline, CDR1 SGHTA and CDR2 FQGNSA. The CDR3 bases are TGTGCCAGCAGCTTTAACAGGGGTCAAGAGACCCAGTACTTC. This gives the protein CASSFNRGQETQYF.

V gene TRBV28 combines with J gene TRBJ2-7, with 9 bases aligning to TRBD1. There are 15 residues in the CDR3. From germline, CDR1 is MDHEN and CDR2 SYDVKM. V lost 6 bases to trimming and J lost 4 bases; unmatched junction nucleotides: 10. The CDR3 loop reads CASSPAGTGMYEQYV. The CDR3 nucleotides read TGTGCCAGCAGCCCGGCCGGGACAGGGATGTACGAGCAGTACGTC.

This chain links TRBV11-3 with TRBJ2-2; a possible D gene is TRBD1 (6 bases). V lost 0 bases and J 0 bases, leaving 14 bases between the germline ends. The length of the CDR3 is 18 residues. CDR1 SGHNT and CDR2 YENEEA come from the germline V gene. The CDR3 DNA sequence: TGTGCCAGCAGCTTAGACCGGGTGGGGGACACGAACACCGGGGAGCTGTTTTTT. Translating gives CASSLDRVGDTNTGELFF.

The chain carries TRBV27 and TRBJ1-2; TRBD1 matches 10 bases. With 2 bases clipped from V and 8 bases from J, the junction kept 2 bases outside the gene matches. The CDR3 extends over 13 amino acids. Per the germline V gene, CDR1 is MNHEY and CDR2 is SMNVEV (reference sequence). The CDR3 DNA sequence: TGTGCCAGCAGTTTAGGACAGGGGGTCGGCTACACCTTC. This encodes CASSLGQGVGYTF.

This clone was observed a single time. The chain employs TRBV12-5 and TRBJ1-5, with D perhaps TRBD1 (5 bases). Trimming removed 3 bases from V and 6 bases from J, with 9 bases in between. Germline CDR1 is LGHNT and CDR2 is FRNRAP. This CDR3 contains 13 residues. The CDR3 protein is CASGFGGTQPQHF. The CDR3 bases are TGTGCTAGTGGTTTCGGGGGGACTCAGCCCCAGCATTTT.

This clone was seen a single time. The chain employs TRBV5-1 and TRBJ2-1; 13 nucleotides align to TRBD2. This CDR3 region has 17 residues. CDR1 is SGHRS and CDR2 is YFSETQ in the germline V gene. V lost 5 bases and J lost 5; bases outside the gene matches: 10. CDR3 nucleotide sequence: TGCGCCAGCAGACGAGGACTAGCGGGGGCCGCCCACAATGAGCAGTTCTTC. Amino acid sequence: CASRRGLAGAAHNEQFF.

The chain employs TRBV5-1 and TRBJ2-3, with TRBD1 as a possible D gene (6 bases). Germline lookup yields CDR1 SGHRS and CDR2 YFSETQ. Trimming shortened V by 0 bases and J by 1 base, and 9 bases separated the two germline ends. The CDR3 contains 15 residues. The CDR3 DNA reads TGCGCCAGCAGCTTGGCGGACAGACGCACAGATACGCAGTATTTT. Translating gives CASSLADRRTDTQYF.

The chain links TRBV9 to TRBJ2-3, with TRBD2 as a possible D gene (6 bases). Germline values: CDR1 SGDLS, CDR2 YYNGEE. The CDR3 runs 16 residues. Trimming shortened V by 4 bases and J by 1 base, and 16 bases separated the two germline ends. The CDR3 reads CASSPQPSGRTDTQYF. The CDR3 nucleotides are TGTGCCAGCAGCCCCCAGCCCAGCGGGCGCACAGATACGCAGTATTTT.

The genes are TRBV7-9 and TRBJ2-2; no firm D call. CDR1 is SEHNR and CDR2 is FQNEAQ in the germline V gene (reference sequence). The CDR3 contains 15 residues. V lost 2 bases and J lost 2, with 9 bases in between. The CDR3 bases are TGTGCCAGCAGCTTAACGGCGGTAAACACCGGGGAGCTGTTTTTT. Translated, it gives CASSLTAVNTGELFF.

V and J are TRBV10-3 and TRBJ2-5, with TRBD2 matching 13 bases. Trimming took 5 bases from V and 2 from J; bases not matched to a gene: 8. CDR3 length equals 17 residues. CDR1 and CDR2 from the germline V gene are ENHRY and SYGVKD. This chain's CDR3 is CAISRLAGGLPQETQYF. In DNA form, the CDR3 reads TGTGCCATCAGTAGACTAGCGGGGGGCCTCCCGCAAGAGACCCAGTACTTC.

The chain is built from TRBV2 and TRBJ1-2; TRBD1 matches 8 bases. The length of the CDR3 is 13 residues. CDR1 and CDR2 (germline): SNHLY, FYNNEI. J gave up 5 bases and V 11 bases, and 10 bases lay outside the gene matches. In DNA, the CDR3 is TGTGCCTCCCGGGACAGGCTGGGTTATGGCTACACCTTC. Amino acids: CASRDRLGYGYTF. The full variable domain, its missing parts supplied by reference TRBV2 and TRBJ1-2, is EPEVTQTPSHQVTQMGQEVILRCVPISNHLYFYWYRQILGQKVEFLVSFYNNEISEKSEIFDDQFSVERPDGSNFTLKIRSTKLEDSAMYFCASRDRLGYGYTFGSGTRLTVV.

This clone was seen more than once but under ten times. The CDR3 DNA is TGTGCCAGCAGCCCGACCACAGGGGGCGGGGCAGATACGCAGTATTTT. Translated, it gives CASSPTTGGGADTQYF. The genes are TRBV6-4 and TRBJ2-3, with 9 bases lining up with TRBD1. J gave up 4 bases and V 6 bases, and 11 bases lay outside the gene matches. Germline CDR1 and CDR2: MRHNA and SNTAGT. This CDR3 comprises 16 residues.

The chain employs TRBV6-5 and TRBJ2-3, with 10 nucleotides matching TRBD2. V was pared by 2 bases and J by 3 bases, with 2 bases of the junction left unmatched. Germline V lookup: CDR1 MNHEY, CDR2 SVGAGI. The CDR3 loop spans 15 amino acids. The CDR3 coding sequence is TGTGCCAGCAGTTACCGGACTAGCGGAACAGATACGCAGTATTTT. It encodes CASSYRTSGTDTQYF.

CDR3 DNA sequence: TGCGCCAGCAGTGACCCAGGGGGCACCTACGAGCAGTACGTC. Protein: CASSDPGGTYEQYV. V usage is TRBV10-2 and J usage is TRBJ2-7; 8 bases fit TRBD1. Germline lookup yields CDR1 WSHSY and CDR2 SAAADI. The CDR3 runs to 14 residues. Trimming cost V 3 bases and J 2 bases; bases outside gene matches: 3.

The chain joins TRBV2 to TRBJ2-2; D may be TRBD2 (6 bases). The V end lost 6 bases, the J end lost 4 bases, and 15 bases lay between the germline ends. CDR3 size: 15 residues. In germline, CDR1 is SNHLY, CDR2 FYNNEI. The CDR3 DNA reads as TGTGCCAGCAGGCTCGACGGGACTGGCACCGGGGAGCTGTTTTTT. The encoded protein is CASRLDGTGTGELFF.